The rows below give T cell receptor beta chains drawn from one sample of a study of T cells in Graves' hyperthyroidism and ophthalmopathy. TCRdb reprocessed the multiplex PCR reads with MiXCR, giving one entry per CDR3 protein. This table holds 800,000 or so distinct CDR3 sequences, roughly 40% found once. Sequencing input: blood. These receptors all stem from a man aged 18 to 29 with Graves' hyperthyroidism. Both conserved end residues are part of each CDR3. A D gene is named only where the DNA matches it firmly. Size values are once, few and many counts, or a class for expanded clones, and some rows have none.

j_call | clone_size | d_call | v_call | cdr3_aa | cdr3_nt
TRBJ1-2 | few | - | TRBV6-1 | CASRTQGGGYTF | TGTGCCAGCAGGACACAGGGAGGCGGCTACACCTTC
TRBJ2-7 | many | - | TRBV7-2 | CASSLVLMEQYF | TGTGCCAGCAGCTTGGTCCTAATGGAGCAGTACTTC
TRBJ1-4 | - | TRBD1 | TRBV7-2 | CASSLTRTGAGPEKLFF | TGTGCCAGCAGCTTAACTAGGACAGGGGCCGGACCTGAAAAACTGTTTTTT
TRBJ1-1 | few | - | TRBV9 | CASSLMRGEGAEAFF | TGTGCCAGCAGTCTTATGCGGGGGGAGGGAGCTGAAGCTTTCTTT
TRBJ2-5 | many | TRBD2 | TRBV10-3 | CAISPGTSGGLETQYF | TGTGCCATCAGTCCCGGGACTAGCGGGGGGCTAGAGACCCAGTACTTC
TRBJ2-7 | many | TRBD2 | TRBV25-1 | CASSGGLAGGSYEQYF | TGTGCCAGCAGTGGGGGACTAGCGGGAGGAAGCTACGAGCAGTACTTC
TRBJ1-1 | - | - | TRBV6-1 | CASSPWGPMGTEAFF | TGTGCCAGCTCACCCTGGGGCCCGATGGGGACTGAAGCTTTCTTT
TRBJ2-7 | many | TRBD1 | TRBV12-3/TRBV12-4 | CASSPRQGGEQYF | TGTGCCAGCAGTCCCCGACAGGGCGGCGAGCAGTACTTC
TRBJ1-4 | - | TRBD1 | TRBV19 | CASKTDRTGLNEKLFF | TGTGCCAGTAAAACAGATCGGACAGGGTTGAACGAAAAACTGTTTTTT
TRBJ2-7 | - | - | TRBV7-2 | CASSPKGTWGPEQYF | TGTGCCAGCAGCCCCAAGGGAACCTGGGGGCCCGAGCAGTACTTC
TRBJ1-1 | - | TRBD1 | TRBV7-6 | CASSKTGGVLDTEAFF | TGTGCCAGCAGTAAAACAGGGGGCGTACTGGACACTGAAGCTTTCTTT
TRBJ2-7 | - | TRBD2 | TRBV2 | CASSDGWTSGTYEQYF | TGTGCCAGCAGTGACGGTTGGACTAGCGGGACCTACGAGCAGTACTTC
TRBJ1-3 | - | - | TRBV18 | CASSGLLGNTIYF | TGTGCCAGCTCCGGATTACTCGGAAACACCATATATTTT
TRBJ2-2 | - | - | TRBV12-3/TRBV12-4 | CASTQGGLFF | TGTGCCAGCACTCAAGGCGGGCTGTTTTTT
TRBJ1-1 | - | TRBD1 | TRBV6-4 | CASSETGTTEAFF | TGTGCCAGCAGTGAGACAGGGACCACTGAAGCTTTCTTT
TRBJ1-1 | - | - | TRBV6-5 | CASSYSTESEAFF | TGTGCCAGCAGTTACTCGACGGAGAGCGAAGCTTTCTTT
TRBJ1-4 | many | - | TRBV10-3 | CAISESTEKKGKLFF | TGTGCCATCAGTGAGTCGACGGAAAAGAAGGGGAAACTGTTTTTT
TRBJ2-7 | many | TRBD1 | TRBV20-1 | CSARDQETGRYEQYF | TGCAGTGCTAGAGATCAAGAGACAGGGCGATACGAGCAGTACTTC
TRBJ1-2 | few | TRBD1 | TRBV6-5 | CASSYSDREAGYTF | TGTGCCAGCAGTTATTCGGACAGGGAGGCTGGCTACACCTTC
TRBJ1-5 | few | - | TRBV6-5 | CASSTGPHQPQHF | TGTGCCAGTTCCACAGGCCCACATCAGCCCCAGCATTTT
TRBJ1-6 | - | - | TRBV5-1 | CASSNSGGITSYNSPLHF | TGCGCCAGCAGCAACTCCGGGGGTATTACCTCCTATAATTCACCCCTCCACTTT
TRBJ2-2 | many | TRBD2 | TRBV2 | CASSESLAGLRGELFF | TGTGCCAGCAGTGAAAGCCTAGCGGGGCTACGCGGGGAGCTGTTTTTT